This T cell receptor beta chain was recovered during a study of blood T cell repertoires in COVID-19. This CDR3 spans 16 amino acids. Between the trimmed V and J ends, which lost 6 bases and 0 bases, there was a span of 15 bases. The germline CDR1 and CDR2 sequences are MDHEN and SYDVKM. Study processing details: Estimation of nucleated cell counts was performed using reference gene primer amplification. Libraries were prepared by immunoSEQ multiplex PCR; TCRdb keeps only in-frame clonotypes and omits some of them. That table is the source of V, J and clone size, and D and trimming were worked out from the DNA. The data show more than 150,000 clones, around 89% seen once.

This chain connects TRBV28 to TRBJ1-3; D is unresolved. This receptor was taken from a middle-aged man with acute or convalescent COVID-19. Sequencing was performed on peripheral blood. The CDR3 loop is CASSPAGRRSGNTIYF. CDR3 in DNA: TGTGCCAGCAGCCCGGCGGGCCGCCGCTCTGGAAACACCATATATTTT.